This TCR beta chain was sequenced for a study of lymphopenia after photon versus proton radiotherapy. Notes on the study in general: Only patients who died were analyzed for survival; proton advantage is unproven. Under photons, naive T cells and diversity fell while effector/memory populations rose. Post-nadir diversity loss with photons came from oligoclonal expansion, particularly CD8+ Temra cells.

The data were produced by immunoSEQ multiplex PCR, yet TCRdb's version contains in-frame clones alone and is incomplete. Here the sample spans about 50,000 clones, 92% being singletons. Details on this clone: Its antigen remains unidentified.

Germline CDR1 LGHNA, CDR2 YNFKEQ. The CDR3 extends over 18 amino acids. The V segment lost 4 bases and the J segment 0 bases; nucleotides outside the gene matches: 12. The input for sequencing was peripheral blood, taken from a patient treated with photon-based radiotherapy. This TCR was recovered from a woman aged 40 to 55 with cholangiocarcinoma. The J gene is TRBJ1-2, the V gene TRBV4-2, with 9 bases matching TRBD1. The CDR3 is CASSRNRDRASSNYGYTF. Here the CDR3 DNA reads TGTGCCAGCAGCCGGAACCGGGACAGGGCTTCTTCTAACTATGGCTACACCTTC.